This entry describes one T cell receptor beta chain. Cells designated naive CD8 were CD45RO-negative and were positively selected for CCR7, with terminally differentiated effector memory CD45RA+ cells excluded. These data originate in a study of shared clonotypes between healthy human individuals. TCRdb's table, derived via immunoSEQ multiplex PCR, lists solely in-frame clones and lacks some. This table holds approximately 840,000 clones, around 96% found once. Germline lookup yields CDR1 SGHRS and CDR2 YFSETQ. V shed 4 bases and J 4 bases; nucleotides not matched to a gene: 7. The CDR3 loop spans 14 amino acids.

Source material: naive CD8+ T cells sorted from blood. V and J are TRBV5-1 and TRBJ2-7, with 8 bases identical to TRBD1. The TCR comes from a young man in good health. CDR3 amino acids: CASSLGQAKYEQYF. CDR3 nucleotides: TGCGCCAGCAGCCTGGGACAGGCCAAATACGAGCAGTACTTC.